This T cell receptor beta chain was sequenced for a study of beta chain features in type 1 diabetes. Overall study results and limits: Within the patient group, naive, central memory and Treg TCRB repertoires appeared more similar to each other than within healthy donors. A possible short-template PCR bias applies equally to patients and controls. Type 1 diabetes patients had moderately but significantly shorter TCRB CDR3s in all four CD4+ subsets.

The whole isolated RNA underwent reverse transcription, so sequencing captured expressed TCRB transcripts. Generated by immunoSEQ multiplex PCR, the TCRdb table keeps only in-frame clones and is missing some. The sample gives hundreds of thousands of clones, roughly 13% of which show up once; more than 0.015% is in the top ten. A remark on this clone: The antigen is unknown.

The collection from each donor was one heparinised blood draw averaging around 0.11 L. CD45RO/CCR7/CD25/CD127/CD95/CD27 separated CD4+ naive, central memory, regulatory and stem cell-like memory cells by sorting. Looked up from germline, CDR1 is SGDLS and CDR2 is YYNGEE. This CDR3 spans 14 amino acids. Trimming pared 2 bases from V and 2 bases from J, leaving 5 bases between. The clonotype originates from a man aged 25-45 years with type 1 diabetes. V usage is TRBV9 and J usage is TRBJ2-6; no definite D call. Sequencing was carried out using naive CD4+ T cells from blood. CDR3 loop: CASSVLTGANVLTF. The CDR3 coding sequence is TGTGCCAGCAGCGTCTTAACTGGGGCCAACGTCCTGACTTTC. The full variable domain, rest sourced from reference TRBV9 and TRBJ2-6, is DSGVTQTPKHLITATGQRVTLRCSPRSGDLSVYWYQQSLDQGLQFLIQYYNGEERAKGNILERFSAQQFPDLHSELNLSSLELGDSALYFCASSVLTGANVLTFGAGSRLTVL.